This T cell receptor beta chain was retrieved from a study of cytomegalovirus exposure and HLA in healthy donors. Study observations and caveats: The tendency of first-cohort TCR clusters to co-occur in the 110 or so validation repertoires emerged from a later analysis.

As concerns this clone: Its antigen is not identified.

Generated by immunoSEQ multiplex PCR, the TCRdb table keeps only in-frame clones and is missing some. The sample gives about 120,000 clones, 88% of which show up once; around 4.5% is in the top ten. This CDR3 comprises 16 residues. With 4 bases removed from V and 0 bases from J, the gap between germline ends came to 13 bases. The germline V gene has CDR1 SGHVS and CDR2 FQNEAQ. The donors were in the roughly 120-subject validation cohort, distinct from the roughly 720-subject first cohort. Material for sequencing was PBMCs. This sequence originates from a man aged 18 to 29 in good health and CMV-seropositive. The chain is built from TRBV7-8 and TRBJ1-3; no clear D. CDR3 sequence reads: CASSSQLELSGNTIYF. The CDR3 DNA reads TGTGCCAGCAGCTCCCAACTGGAGCTCTCTGGAAACACCATATATTTT.